Given below is one T cell receptor beta chain in context. V dropped 5 bases and J dropped 5; count of bases not matched to a gene: 12. CDR1 is SGHRS, CDR2 YFSETQ, per germline. This CDR3 is 15 amino acids long. This sample stems from a study of T cell changes during pregnancy in multiple sclerosis. Data came from immunoSEQ multiplex PCR; TCRdb stores just in-frame clones and leaves some out. The data contain tens of thousands of clones, approximately 94% of them singletons. The sequence was obtained from a female donor with multiple sclerosis, enrolled in a pregnancy study. V usage is TRBV5-1 and J usage is TRBJ2-7; 8 bases align to TRBD1. The sample consisted of CD4+ T cells from peripheral blood mononuclear cells, taken in the third trimester of pregnancy. Here the CDR3 reads CASRFGGTGGNEQYF. The CDR3 DNA follows: TGCGCCAGCAGATTTGGAGGGACAGGAGGAAACGAGCAGTACTTC.